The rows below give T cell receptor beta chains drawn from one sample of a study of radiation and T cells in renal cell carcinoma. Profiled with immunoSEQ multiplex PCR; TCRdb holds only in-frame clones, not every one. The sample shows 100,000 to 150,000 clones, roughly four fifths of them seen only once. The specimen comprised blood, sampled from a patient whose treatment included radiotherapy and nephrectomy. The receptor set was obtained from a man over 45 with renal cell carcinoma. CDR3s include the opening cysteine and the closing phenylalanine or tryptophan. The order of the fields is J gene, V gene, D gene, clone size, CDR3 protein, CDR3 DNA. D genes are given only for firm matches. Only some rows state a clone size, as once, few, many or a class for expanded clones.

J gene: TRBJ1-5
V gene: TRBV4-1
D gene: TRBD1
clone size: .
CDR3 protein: CASSQATGGRGGNQPQHF
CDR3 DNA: TGCGCCAGCAGCCAAGCAACAGGGGGGAGGGGTGGCAATCAGCCCCAGCATTTT

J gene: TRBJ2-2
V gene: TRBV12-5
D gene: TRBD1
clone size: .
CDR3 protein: CASGSSRDSVTGELFF
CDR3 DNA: TGTGCTAGTGGTTCGTCCCGGGACAGTGTCACCGGGGAGCTGTTTTTT

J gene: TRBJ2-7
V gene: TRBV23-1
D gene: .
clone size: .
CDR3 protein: CASSQSRLATNSYEQYF
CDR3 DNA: TGCGCCAGCAGTCAATCTCGGCTAGCGACCAACTCCTACGAGCAGTACTTC

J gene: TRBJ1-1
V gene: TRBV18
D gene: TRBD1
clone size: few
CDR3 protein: CASSPTGDTEAFF
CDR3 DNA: TGTGCCAGCTCACCCACAGGGGACACTGAAGCTTTCTTT

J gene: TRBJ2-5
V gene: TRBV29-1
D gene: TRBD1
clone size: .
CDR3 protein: CSGGQIQETQYF
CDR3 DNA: TGCAGCGGGGGACAGATTCAAGAGACCCAGTACTTC

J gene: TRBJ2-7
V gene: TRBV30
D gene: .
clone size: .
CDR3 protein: CAWRPPKNVQYF
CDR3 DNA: TGTGCCTGGAGGCCACCAAAAAACGTGCAGTACTTC

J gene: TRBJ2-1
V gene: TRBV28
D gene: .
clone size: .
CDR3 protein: CASTESYNEQFF
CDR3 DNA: TGTGCCAGCACTGAGTCCTACAATGAGCAGTTCTTC

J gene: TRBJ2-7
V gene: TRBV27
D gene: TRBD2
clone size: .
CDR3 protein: CASSLYGTIGYEQYF
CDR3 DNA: TGTGCCAGCAGTTTATACGGGACTATCGGCTACGAGCAGTACTTC

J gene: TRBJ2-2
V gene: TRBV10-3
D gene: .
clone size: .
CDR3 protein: CAISPPRVPGELFF
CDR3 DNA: TGTGCCATCAGCCCCCCCCGGGTTCCCGGGGAGCTGTTTTTT

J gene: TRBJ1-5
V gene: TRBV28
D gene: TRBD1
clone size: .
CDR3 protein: CASSFQGQDYQPQHF
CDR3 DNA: TGTGCCAGCAGTTTCCAGGGACAGGACTATCAGCCCCAGCATTTT

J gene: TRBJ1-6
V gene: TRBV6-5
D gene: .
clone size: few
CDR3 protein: CASSLGVYSPLHF
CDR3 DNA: TGTGCCAGCAGTCTAGGAGTCTATTCACCCCTCCACTTT

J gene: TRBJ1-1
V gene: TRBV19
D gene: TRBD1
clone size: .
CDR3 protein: CASSRQGRDTEAFF
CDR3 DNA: TGTGCCAGTAGCCGACAGGGTCGCGACACTGAAGCTTTCTTT

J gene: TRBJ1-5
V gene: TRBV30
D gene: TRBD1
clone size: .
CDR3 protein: CAWSRTGWNQPQHF
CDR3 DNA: TGTGCCTGGAGTCGGACAGGGTGGAATCAGCCCCAGCATTTT

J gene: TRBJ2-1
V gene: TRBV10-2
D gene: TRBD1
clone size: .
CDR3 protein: CASSWGTGDNEQFF
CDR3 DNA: TGCGCCAGCAGTTGGGGGACAGGCGACAATGAGCAGTTCTTC

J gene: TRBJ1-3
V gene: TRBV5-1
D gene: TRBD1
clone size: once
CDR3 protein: CASSLGQAGNTIYF
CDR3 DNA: TGCGCCAGCAGCCTGGGACAGGCTGGAAACACCATATATTTT

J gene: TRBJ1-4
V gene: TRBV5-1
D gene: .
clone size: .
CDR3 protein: CASSLAPGPGEKLFF
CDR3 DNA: TGCGCCAGCAGCTTGGCTCCGGGCCCTGGTGAAAAACTGTTTTTT

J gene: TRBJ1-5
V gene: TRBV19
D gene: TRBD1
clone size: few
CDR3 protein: CASSGQGHSNQPQHF
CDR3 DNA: TGTGCCAGTAGTGGACAGGGCCATAGCAATCAGCCCCAGCATTTT

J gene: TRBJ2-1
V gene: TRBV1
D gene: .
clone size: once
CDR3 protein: CTSSQDTAGESSYNEQFF
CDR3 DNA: TGCACCAGCAGCCAAGATACGGCCGGCGAAAGCTCCTACAATGAGCAGTTCTTC

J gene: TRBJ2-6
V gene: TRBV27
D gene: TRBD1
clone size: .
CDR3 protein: CASSSRQGASGANVLTF
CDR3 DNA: TGTGCCAGCAGTTCTCGGCAGGGGGCATCTGGGGCCAACGTCCTGACTTTC

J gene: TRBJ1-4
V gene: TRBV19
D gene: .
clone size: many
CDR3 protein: CASSRGGSDNEKLFF
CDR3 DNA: TGTGCCAGTAGCCGCGGGGGGTCGGATAATGAAAAACTGTTTTTT

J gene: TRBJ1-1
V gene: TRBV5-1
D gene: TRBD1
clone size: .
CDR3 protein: CASSSGQGAQNTEAFF
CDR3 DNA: TGCGCCAGCAGCTCCGGGCAGGGGGCCCAGAACACTGAAGCTTTCTTT

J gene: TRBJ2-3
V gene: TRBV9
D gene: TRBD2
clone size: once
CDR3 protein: CASSVGGITDTQYF
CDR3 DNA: TGTGCCAGCAGCGTGGGAGGGATAACAGATACGCAGTATTTT

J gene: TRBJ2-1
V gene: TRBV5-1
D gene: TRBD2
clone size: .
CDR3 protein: CASRLTSGSYNEQFF
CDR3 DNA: TGCGCCAGCAGACTGACTAGCGGGAGCTACAATGAGCAGTTCTTC

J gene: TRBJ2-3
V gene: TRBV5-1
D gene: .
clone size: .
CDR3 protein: CASSLTGVGTDTQYF
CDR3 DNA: TGCGCCAGCAGCTTAACGGGGGTTGGCACAGATACGCAGTATTTT

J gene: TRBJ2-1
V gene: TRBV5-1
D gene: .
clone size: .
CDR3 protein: CASSWETVYNEQFF
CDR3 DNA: TGCGCCAGCAGCTGGGAGACCGTATACAATGAGCAGTTCTTC

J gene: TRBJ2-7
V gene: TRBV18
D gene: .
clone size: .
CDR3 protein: CASSPRYEQYF
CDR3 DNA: TGTGCCAGCTCCCCCCGCTACGAGCAGTACTTC

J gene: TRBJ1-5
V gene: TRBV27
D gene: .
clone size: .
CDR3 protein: CASSWRNSNQPQHF
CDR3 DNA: TGTGCCAGCAGTTGGCGTAATAGCAATCAGCCCCAGCATTTT

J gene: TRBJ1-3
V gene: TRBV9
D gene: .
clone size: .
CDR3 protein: CASSVGTATTGNTIYF
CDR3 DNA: TGTGCCAGCAGCGTAGGTACAGCTACCACTGGAAACACCATATATTTT

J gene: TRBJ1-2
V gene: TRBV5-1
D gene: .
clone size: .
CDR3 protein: CASSLEGIHGYTF
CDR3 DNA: TGCGCCAGCAGCTTGGAGGGGATTCATGGCTACACCTTC

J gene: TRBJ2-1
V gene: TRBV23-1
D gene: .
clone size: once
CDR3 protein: CASSRRQDGNEQFF
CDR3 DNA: TGCGCCAGCAGTCGGCGACAGGACGGCAATGAGCAGTTCTTC

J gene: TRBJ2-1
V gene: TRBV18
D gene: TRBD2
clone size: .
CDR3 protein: CASSPPLAGGFDEQFF
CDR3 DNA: TGTGCCAGCTCACCACCACTAGCGGGGGGATTTGATGAGCAGTTCTTC

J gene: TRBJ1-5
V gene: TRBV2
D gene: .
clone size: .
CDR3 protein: CASSEQGRNQPQHF
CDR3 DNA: TGTGCCAGCAGTGAGCAGGGTCGCAATCAGCCCCAGCATTTT

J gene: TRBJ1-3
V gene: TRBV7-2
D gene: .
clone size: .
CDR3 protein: CASSPRLPGRVSGNTIYF
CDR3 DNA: TGTGCCAGCAGCCCTAGGTTGCCGGGACGAGTCTCTGGAAACACCATATATTTT

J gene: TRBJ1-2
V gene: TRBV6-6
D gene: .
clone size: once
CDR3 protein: CASSGTPYGYTF
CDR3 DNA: TGTGCCAGCAGCGGGACACCCTATGGCTACACCTTC

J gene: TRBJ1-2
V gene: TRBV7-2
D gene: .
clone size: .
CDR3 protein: CASSLQGNDYGYTF
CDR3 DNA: TGTGCCAGCAGCTTGCAGGGGAATGACTATGGCTACACCTTC

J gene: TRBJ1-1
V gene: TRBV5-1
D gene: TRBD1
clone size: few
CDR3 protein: CASSLISQGAWTEAFF
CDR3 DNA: TGCGCCAGCAGCTTGATCAGCCAGGGGGCGTGGACTGAAGCTTTCTTT

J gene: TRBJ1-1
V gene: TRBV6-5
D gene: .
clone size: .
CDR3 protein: CASRQIYRDKAFF
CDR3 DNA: TGTGCCAGCAGGCAAATTTACCGGGACAAGGCTTTCTTT

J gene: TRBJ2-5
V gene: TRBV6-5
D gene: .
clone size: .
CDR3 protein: CASSLSSGEQETQYF
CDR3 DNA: TGTGCCAGCAGTTTATCGTCAGGGGAGCAAGAGACCCAGTACTTC

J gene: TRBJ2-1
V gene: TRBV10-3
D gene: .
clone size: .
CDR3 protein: CAISESFRGGGNEQFF
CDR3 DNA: TGTGCCATCAGTGAGTCGTTCAGGGGAGGAGGCAATGAGCAGTTCTTC

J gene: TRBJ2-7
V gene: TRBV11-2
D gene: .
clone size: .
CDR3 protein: CASTSTWSGYEQYF
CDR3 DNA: TGTGCCAGCACCTCAACGTGGTCAGGCTACGAGCAGTACTTC

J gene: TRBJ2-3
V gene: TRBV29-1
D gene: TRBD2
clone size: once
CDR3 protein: CSVEAPASGGTDTQYF
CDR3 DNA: TGCAGCGTTGAAGCACCGGCTAGCGGAGGCACAGATACGCAGTATTTT

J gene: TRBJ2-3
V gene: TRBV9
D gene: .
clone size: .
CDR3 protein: CASSEGGVNADTQYF
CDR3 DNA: TGTGCCAGCAGCGAAGGCGGGGTTAACGCAGATACGCAGTATTTT

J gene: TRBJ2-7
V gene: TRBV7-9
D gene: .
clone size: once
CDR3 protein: CASAKQDSYEQYF
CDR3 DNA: TGTGCCAGCGCAAAACAGGACTCCTACGAGCAGTACTTC

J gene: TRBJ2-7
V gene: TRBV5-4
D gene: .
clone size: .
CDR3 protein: CASSPLKGPEQYF
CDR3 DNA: TGTGCCAGCAGCCCCCTCAAAGGCCCCGAGCAGTACTTC

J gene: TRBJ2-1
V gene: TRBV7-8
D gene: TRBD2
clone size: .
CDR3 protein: CASSISGMLYNEQFF
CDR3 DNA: TGTGCCAGCAGTATTAGCGGGATGCTCTACAATGAGCAGTTCTTC

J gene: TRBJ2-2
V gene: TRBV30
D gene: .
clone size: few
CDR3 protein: CAWSDTGELFF
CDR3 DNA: TGTGCCTGGAGTGATACCGGGGAGCTGTTTTTT

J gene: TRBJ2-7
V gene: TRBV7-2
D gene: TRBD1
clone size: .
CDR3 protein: CASSWDRDATYEQYF
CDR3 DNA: TGTGCCAGCAGCTGGGACAGGGATGCTACCTACGAGCAGTACTTC

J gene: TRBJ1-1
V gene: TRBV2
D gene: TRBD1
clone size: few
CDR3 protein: CASSGPEDRENTEAFF
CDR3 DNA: TGTGCCAGCAGCGGACCTGAGGACAGGGAGAACACTGAAGCTTTCTTT

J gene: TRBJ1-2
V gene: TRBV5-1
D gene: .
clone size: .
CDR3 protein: CASSLAGDSSHGYTF
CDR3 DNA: TGCGCCAGCAGCTTGGCGGGCGACAGCAGCCATGGCTACACCTTC

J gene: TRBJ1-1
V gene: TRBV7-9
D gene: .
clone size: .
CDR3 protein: CASTYLAGNTEAFF
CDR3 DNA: TGTGCCAGCACCTATCTCGCGGGGAACACTGAAGCTTTCTTT

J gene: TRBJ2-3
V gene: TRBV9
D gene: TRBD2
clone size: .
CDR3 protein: CASSVGAGREQSTDTQYF
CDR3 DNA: TGTGCCAGCAGCGTAGGAGCGGGGAGGGAGCAAAGCACAGATACGCAGTATTTT

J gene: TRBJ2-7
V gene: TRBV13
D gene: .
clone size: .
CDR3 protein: CASSLGRDSNEQYF
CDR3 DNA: TGTGCCAGCAGCTTAGGCAGGGATAGCAACGAGCAGTACTTC

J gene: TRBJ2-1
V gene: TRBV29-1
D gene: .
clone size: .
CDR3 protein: CSVGYNEQFF
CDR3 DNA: TGCAGCGTTGGTTACAATGAGCAGTTCTTC

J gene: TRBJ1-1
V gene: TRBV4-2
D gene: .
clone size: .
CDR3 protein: CASSQGVSPSAEAFF
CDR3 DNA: TGTGCCAGCAGCCAAGGGGTGTCGCCTAGCGCTGAAGCTTTCTTT

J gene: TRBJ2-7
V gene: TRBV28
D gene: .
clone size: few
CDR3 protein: CASSLPQGTAYEQYF
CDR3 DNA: TGTGCCAGCAGTCTGCCCCAGGGGACTGCCTACGAGCAGTACTTC

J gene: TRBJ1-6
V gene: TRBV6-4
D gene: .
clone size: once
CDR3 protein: CASSDSIGLSSPLHF
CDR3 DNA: TGTGCCAGCAGTGACTCGATCGGGCTTAGTTCACCCCTCCACTTT

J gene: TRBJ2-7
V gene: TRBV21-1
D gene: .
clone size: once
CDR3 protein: CASSKGKGGSAQKDEQYF
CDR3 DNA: TGTGCCAGCAGCAAAGGAAAGGGTGGGTCAGCCCAAAAAGACGAGCAGTACTTC

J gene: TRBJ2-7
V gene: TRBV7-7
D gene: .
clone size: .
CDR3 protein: CASSAAGASWEQYF
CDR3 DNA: TGTGCTAGCAGCGCTGCCGGGGCTTCTTGGGAGCAGTACTTC

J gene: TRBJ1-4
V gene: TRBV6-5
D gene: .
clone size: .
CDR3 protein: CASRIGGRGSEKLFF
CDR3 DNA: TGTGCCAGCAGAATAGGGGGGAGAGGTAGCGAAAAACTGTTTTTT

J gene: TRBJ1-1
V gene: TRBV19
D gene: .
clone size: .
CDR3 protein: CASSIGGRGGTEAFF
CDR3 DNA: TGTGCCAGTAGTATAGGTGGCAGGGGTGGCACTGAAGCTTTCTTT